The TCR beta chain under discussion was sequenced for a study of CD8+ T cells in alopecia areata. RNA extraction and reverse transcription yielded cDNA as sequencing template. TCRdb's copy holds only in-frame clones and misses some; the assay was immunoSEQ multiplex PCR. The record shows 1,700 or so clones for this sample, with no singletons present. This clone ranks as medium-sized. Gene names and germline match the mouse. The CDR3 is cut off 4 residues early in the read; its end comes from the germline J gene. This CDR3 comprises 16 residues. Germline V gives CDR1 FNHDT, CDR2 SITEND (reference sequence). The trim removed 5 bases at V and 4 bases at J, leaving 8 bases unmatched.

The chain carries TRBV19 and TRBJ2-2, with 10 positions matching TRBD1. Sequencing input: lesional skin. This clonotype was obtained from a C3H/HeJ mouse with alopecia areata. This mouse strain has H2-k as its MHC haplotype. CDR3 residues: CASRTGGAGATGQLYF. The sequenced part of the CDR3 DNA is TGTGCCAGCAGGACAGGGGGCGCAGGGGCCACCGGG.